The sequence of this TCR beta chain was determined in a study of T cell clonotyping in hematopoietic cell transplantation. Points on this clone: Its antigen is as yet unknown.

Germline lookup yields CDR1 GTSNPN and CDR2 SVGIG (reference sequence). The CDR3 extends over 15 amino acids. Unmatched junction bases numbered 4, after V lost 0 bases and J lost 2 bases. Overall study findings and caveats: At the given depth, recipient repertoires were over 97% de novo clonotypes. Cells were unsorted, so CD4 and CD8 contributions were not separated. Higher Inverse Simpson Index values in graft donor and pretransplant recipient predicted broader posttransplant TCR diversity. After transplant, recipient diversity fell while pathologically expanded clonotypes grew through day 180.

Clones were sequenced by immunoSEQ multiplex PCR, and TCRdb holds only the in-frame ones, with some missing. The table records approximately 30,000 clones, approximately 95% of them present only once. This clonotype originated in a man in his fifties or sixties in good health. Some clones in this sample may be carry-over from other donors' samples. The chain employs TRBV30 and TRBJ1-5; 7 bases are shared with TRBD1. The material sequenced was peripheral blood mononuclear cells. Written as DNA, the CDR3 is TGTGCCTGGAGTGTAGGGGGCAGGGGCAATCAGCCCCAGCATTTT. Its protein is CAWSVGGRGNQPQHF.